This T cell receptor (beta chain) was sequenced for a study of T cell changes during pregnancy in multiple sclerosis. The assay was immunoSEQ multiplex PCR, and TCRdb's table has in-frame clones only and misses some. The sample has approximately 43,000 clones, around 95% seen once; the top ten hold roughly 3.7%. V gave up 3 bases and J gave up 2 bases, with 10 bases separating them. This CDR3 is built from 14 residues. Germline assignment: CDR1 MNHNS and CDR2 SASEGT. The rearrangement uses TRBV6-1 and TRBJ1-2; D perhaps matches TRBD1 (5 bases). This sequence was found in a female donor with multiple sclerosis, enrolled in a pregnancy study. The specimen was CD8+ T cells from peripheral blood mononuclear cells, collected after pregnancy. CDR3 sequence: CASSESGLNYGYTF. Written as DNA, the CDR3 is TGTGCCAGCAGTGAGTCAGGGTTGAACTATGGCTACACCTTC.